Below are 17 T cell receptor beta chains sequenced from a single sample in a study of control samples from healthy donors and cancer patients. Using immunoSEQ multiplex PCR, the repertoire was profiled, and TCRdb retains in-frame clones only, with some absent. The table lists approximately 190,000 clones, with about 2.2% in the top ten. Sequencing was carried out using blood. These receptors all stem from a woman in her 30s in good health.

The chain couples TRBV12-3 or TRBV12-4 to TRBJ1-4, with D possibly matching TRBD1 (5 bases). This CDR3 spans 12 amino acids. Deletions cut 6 bases from V and 7 bases from J, with 9 bases between. CDR3 coding DNA: TGTGCCAGCAGGGAAGGGGTTGAAAAACTGTTTTTT. The encoded protein is CASREGVEKLFF.

This chain links TRBV24-1 with TRBJ1-1; 8 bases are shared with TRBD1. CDR1 and CDR2 (germline): KGHDR, SFDVKD. CDR3 size: 13 residues. Losses at the gene ends were 9 bases for V and 0 bases for J; bases not matched to a gene: 2. CDR3 bases: TGTGCCACCCGACAGGGGATGAACACTGAAGCTTTCTTT. This sequence encodes CATRQGMNTEAFF.

The chain is built from TRBV5-4 and TRBJ2-7, with a weak D call TRBD2 (5 bases). This CDR3 has 17 amino acids. Trimming left V 4 bases short and J 2 bases short, with 22 bases between. Germline CDR1 reads SGHNT; CDR2 reads YYREEE (reference sequence). As DNA, the CDR3 is TGTGCCAGCAGCCATCCCGGAGGACTCGAAGGGACCTACGAGCAGTACTTC. Protein sequence: CASSHPGGLEGTYEQYF.

This chain joins TRBV9 and TRBJ1-1, with D possibly TRBD1 on 5 matching bases. The CDR3 runs 15 residues. Trimming took off 0 bases at V and 0 bases at J, with 9 bases between the two ends. Germline V CDR1 and CDR2: SGDLS, YYNGEE. Here the CDR3 DNA reads TGTGCCAGCAGCGTAGCTGGGGGAGTGAACACTGAAGCTTTCTTT. Translated: CASSVAGGVNTEAFF.

The V gene is TRBV7-9, the J gene TRBJ2-7; 7 bases agree with TRBD2. This CDR3 spans 17 amino acids. Germline V gives CDR1 SEHNR, CDR2 FQNEAQ (reference sequence). The V segment lost 4 bases and the J segment 0 bases; nucleotides outside the gene matches: 12. The CDR3 DNA sequence: TGTGCCAGCAGCTCTCCGCTCCGGGGGGAGTACTCCTACGAGCAGTACTTC. This translates into CASSSPLRGEYSYEQYF.

The V call is TRBV2, the J call TRBJ2-5; D remains unclear. CDR1 SNHLY and CDR2 FYNNEI come from the germline V gene. Trimming stripped 6 bases from V and 4 bases from J, with 6 bases between. The CDR3 covers 11 residues. CDR3 bases: TGTGCCAGCAGAACCTTAGAGACCCAGTACTTC. Translation: CASRTLETQYF. Full variable domain (missing parts from reference TRBV2 and TRBJ2-5): EPEVTQTPSHQVTQMGQEVILRCVPISNHLYFYWYRQILGQKVEFLVSFYNNEISEKSEIFDDQFSVERPDGSNFTLKIRSTKLEDSAMYFCASRTLETQYFGPGTRLLVL.

CDR3 protein: CASSPRGSYGYTF. The CDR3 DNA reads as TGCGCCAGCAGCCCGAGAGGGAGCTATGGCTACACCTTC. The genes are TRBV5-1 and TRBJ1-2, with unresolved D. Germline V gene data show CDR1 as SGHRS and CDR2 as YFSETQ. Trimming shortened V by 4 bases and J by 4 bases, and 11 bases separated the two germline ends. CDR3 size: 13 residues.

This sequence joins TRBV11-2 and TRBJ2-2; D might be TRBD1 (6 bases). Germline-derived CDR1 and CDR2 are SGHAT and FQNNGV. The CDR3 spans 18 residues. V was clipped by 3 bases and J by 2 bases, with 19 bases between them. The CDR3 protein is CASSFLGAQGINTGELFF. CDR3 sequence (DNA): TGTGCCAGCAGCTTCCTAGGAGCTCAGGGGATTAACACCGGGGAGCTGTTTTTT. The full variable domain, its missing parts supplied by reference TRBV11-2 and TRBJ2-2, is EAGVAQSPRYKIIEKRQSVAFWCNPISGHATLYWYQQILGQGPKLLIQFQNNGVVDDSQLPKDRFSAERLKGVDSTLKIQPAKLEDSAVYLCASSFLGAQGINTGELFFGEGSRLTVL.

The V gene is TRBV19, the J gene TRBJ1-2; D is uncertain. Germline V lookup: CDR1 LNHDA, CDR2 SQIVND (reference sequence). Trimming cost V 3 bases and J 9 bases, with 17 bases left between them. The CDR3 has 14 residues. CDR3 in DNA: TGTGCCAGTAGTATGGGGTGGGAGAGCGCGAGCTACACCTTC. It encodes CASSMGWESASYTF.

V and J are TRBV11-2 and TRBJ2-7, with a weak D call TRBD2 (6 bases). The ends were cut back, 3 bases at V and 2 bases at J, with 23 bases in the middle. The CDR3 totals 18 residues. Germline CDR1 and CDR2: SGHAT and FQNNGV. CDR3 region: CASSLLISGGPSTYEQYF. The CDR3 nucleotides are TGTGCCAGCAGCTTGCTAATTAGCGGAGGGCCTTCCACCTACGAGCAGTACTTC.

V usage is TRBV6-5 and J usage is TRBJ2-5; no firm D call. The CDR3 extends over 12 amino acids. V gave up 4 bases and J gave up 5 bases, with 8 bases separating them. Per germline, CDR1 MNHEY and CDR2 SVGAGI. CDR3 in DNA: TGTGCCAGCAGTTCAACCTATGAGACCCAGTACTTC. Translating gives CASSSTYETQYF.

The rearrangement links TRBV3-1 (or the pseudogene TRBV3-2) to TRBJ2-1; D gene uncertain. V lost 0 bases and J lost 2, with 8 bases in between. CDR3 size: 15 residues. Looked up from germline, CDR1 is LGHDT and CDR2 is YNNKEL (reference sequence). The CDR3 spells CASSQESATYNEQFF. DNA of the CDR3: TGTGCCAGCAGCCAAGAGTCGGCTACCTACAATGAGCAGTTCTTC.

The chain couples TRBV19 to TRBJ2-1; 8 bases line up with TRBD2. Germline trimming cut 7 bases from V and 4 bases from J; bases unmatched to any gene: 6. The germline V gene has CDR1 LNHDA and CDR2 SQIVND (reference sequence). This CDR3 is built from 14 residues. In DNA, the CDR3 is TGTGCCAGTAATGGCGGGGGGCCGTACAATGAGCAGTTCTTC. This encodes CASNGGGPYNEQFF.

The chain links TRBV4-1 to TRBJ1-3; perhaps TRBD1 as D (5 bases). The length of the CDR3 is 16 residues. V was shortened by 1 base and J by 0 bases, with 10 bases between the two germline ends. The germline V gene encodes CDR1 MGHRA and CDR2 YSYEKL. Here the CDR3 DNA reads TGCGCCAGCAGCCAAGTTATAGGGGTCTCTGGAAACACCATATATTTT. Encoded protein: CASSQVIGVSGNTIYF.

V usage is TRBV5-6 and J usage is TRBJ2-5; the match to TRBD1 covers 11 bases. Germline-derived CDR1 and CDR2 are SGHDT and YYEEEE. This CDR3 has 15 residues. Unmatched junction bases numbered 8, after V lost 4 bases and J lost 6 bases. CDR3 bases: TGTGCCAGCAGCCCTACCGGGACAGGGGGACAGACCCAGTACTTC. It translates to CASSPTGTGGQTQYF.

The chain joins TRBV6-5 to TRBJ1-5; D perhaps matches TRBD1 (6 bases). Germline V gene sequence: CDR1 MNHEY, CDR2 SVGAGI. V gave up 8 bases and J gave up 6 bases, with 17 bases separating them. There are 14 residues in the CDR3. The CDR3 DNA is TGTGCCAGCCAAGGGTGGGGGGCAGGTCAGCCCCAGCATTTT. Its translation: CASQGWGAGQPQHF.

The chain employs TRBV6-1 and TRBJ2-3; 9 bases fit TRBD2. V was clipped by 3 bases and J by 2 bases; unmatched bases: 6. This CDR3 comprises 16 residues. CDR1 and CDR2 from the germline V gene are MNHNS and SASEGT. As DNA, the CDR3 is TGTGCCAGCAGTGAGATAGCGGGGGAGCTCACAGATACGCAGTATTTT. This encodes CASSEIAGELTDTQYF.